This TCR beta chain was retrieved from a study of T cells in Graves' hyperthyroidism and ophthalmopathy. Study results and limitations: Model output signaled ophthalmopathy a median approximately 6 months ahead of onset.

The germline CDR1 and CDR2 sequences are LGHDT and YNNKEL (reference sequence). This CDR3 comprises 13 residues. Over 18 months, lack of ophthalmopathy progression marked Graves' hyperthyroidism as stable. The hyperthyroidism was newly diagnosed and had lasted under 2 months; the patients were aged 18 to 65. Uncontrolled infections, other autoimmune diseases, pregnancy or lactation led to exclusion of patients. As regards this clonotype: Its antigen is unidentified. A read error may produce the germline difference seen at one junction end.

The investigators amplified TCR beta CDR3 regions from RNA transcripts. The TCR CDR3 was amplified in a first-round RT-PCR using the HTBI primer set. TCRdb re-called the multiplex PCR reads with MiXCR, one entry per CDR3 protein. Counted here are approximately 400,000 distinct CDR3 sequences, approximately 15% occurring once; the ten biggest clones make up 13% to 15%. The chain combines TRBV3-1 with TRBJ1-1; a possible D gene is TRBD1 (5 bases). The receptor was isolated from a woman between 18 and 29 years old with Graves' hyperthyroidism. The sequenced material came from blood. CDR3 nucleotides: TGTGCCAGCAGCCAAGGGGGGGGGACTGAAACTTTCTTT. Residues: CASSQGGGTETFF.